This T cell receptor beta chain is drawn from a study of beta chain features in type 1 diabetes. General study results and limits: TCRB CDR3s from Type 1 diabetes patients were moderately but significantly shorter in all four CD4+ subsets. Any HLA-type effect on TCRB rearrangement remained unresolved here.

Of the isolated RNA, all was reverse transcribed, and so the sequenced material was expressed TCRB transcripts. Measured with immunoSEQ multiplex PCR; TCRdb has only the in-frame clones, and not every one. The sample includes 250,000 to 300,000 clones, 13% to 15% of them seen just once. Details on this clone: The antigen is not known.

The CDR3 is 14 amino acids. Trimming took off 1 base at V and 6 bases at J, with 13 bases between the two ends. Germline V CDR1 and CDR2: MGHDK, SYGVNS. The specimen was naive CD4+ T cells from blood. The rearrangement uses TRBV25-1 and TRBJ2-7; D may be TRBD2 (5 bases). The receptor was derived from a young man with type 1 diabetes. CDR3 loop: CASSEFRRAGEQYF. The CDR3 DNA sequence: TGTGCCAGCAGTGAATTTCGACGGGCGGGCGAGCAGTACTTC.